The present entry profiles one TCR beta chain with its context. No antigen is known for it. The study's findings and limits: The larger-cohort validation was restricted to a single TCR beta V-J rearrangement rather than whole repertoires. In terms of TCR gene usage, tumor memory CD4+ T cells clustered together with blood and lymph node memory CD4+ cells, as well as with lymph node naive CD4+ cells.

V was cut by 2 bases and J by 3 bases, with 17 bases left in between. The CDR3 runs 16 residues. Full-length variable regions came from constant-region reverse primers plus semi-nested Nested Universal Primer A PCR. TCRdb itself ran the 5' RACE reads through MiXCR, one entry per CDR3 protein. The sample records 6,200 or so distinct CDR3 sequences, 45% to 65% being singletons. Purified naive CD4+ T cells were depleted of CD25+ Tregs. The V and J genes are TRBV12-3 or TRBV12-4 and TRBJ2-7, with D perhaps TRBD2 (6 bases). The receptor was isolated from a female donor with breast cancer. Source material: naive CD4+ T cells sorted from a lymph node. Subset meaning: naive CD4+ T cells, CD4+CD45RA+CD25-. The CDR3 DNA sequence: TGTGCCAGCAGTTTAATTCTGAGCGGGCTCGACTACGAGCAGTACTTC. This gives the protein CASSLILSGLDYEQYF.